Below, one T cell receptor beta chain is given with its context. Its antigen is not yet known. Base qualities are not at hand, and no much larger clone is one base apart. The sample belongs to a study of shared clonotypes between healthy human individuals (TCRdb year 2020). For the wider study: The cohort comprised a couple of women and a few men aged 18 to 49 years. To estimate repertoire size and how much clonotype sharing occurs between individuals, the study deeply sequenced the blood TCR repertoires of five or six healthy adults. Between about 0.8 and 9.5 billion PBMCs per donor were obtained by leukapheresis. To increase sequencing depth and limit assay-specific biases, TCR repertoire library preparation and sequencing were carried out by different laboratories using diverse techniques. The investigation overall reported the following: Pairwise subsampling indicated that sequencing depth was expected to affect the degree of clonotype sharing among donors. Because the study included a small number of donors, the genetic and exposure-history diversity represented was limited. Sampling was restricted to blood, and TCR repertoires in tissues likely differ from the TCR repertoires found in blood.

Trimming at the junction amounts to 8 bases on V and 7 bases on J, and the germline ends lie 14 bases apart. CDR1 is given as MNHEY and CDR2 as SVGAGI, both from the germline V gene. There are 13 amino acids in the CDR3, from cysteine to phenylalanine inclusive. The retained sequence is limited to the CDR3, 39 bases, with the frame set at the first base. Donors were healthy HIV-negative adults with no recently reported acute infections or vaccinations. Every donor was a Caucasian adult residing in Nashville, Tennessee, USA. In the unsorted samples, tens of millions of PBMCs were counted, and genomic DNA was extracted using the QIAamp DNA Blood Mini kit. Blood was collected by leukapheresis, and PBMCs were isolated by Ficoll-Histopaque density gradient centrifugation and then cryopreserved in liquid nitrogen vapor phase. Using the deep immunoSEQ assay, multiplex PCR amplified TCR CDR3 regions from genomic DNA. Extracted genomic DNA from each cell subset was distributed evenly across all wells of several immunoSEQ 96-well plates, and each plate was treated as a replicate. For unsorted PBMC, each replicate PCR was loaded with approximately 300 ng genomic DNA, equivalent to tens of thousands of T cell genomes. Ten immunoSEQ deep assay plates were used to sequence the unsorted PBMC genomic DNA. Purified libraries were quantified with a Qubit 3.0 fluorometer, sized on a Bioanalyzer 2100, and re-quantified with the KAPA Library Quantification kit. Every immunoSEQ 96-well plate was sequenced on a separate single-read 150-cycle Illumina NextSeq 550 flow cell. The study's processing was this. Because the immunoSEQ output held only junctional sequences and lacked quality scores, the filtering could not match the filtering applied to full-length reads. Sequences were annotated with PyIR, a Python wrapper for IgBLAST v1.9, and V/J genes and CDR3 were assigned using IMGT germline references. Reads were filtered out if the reads had weak V/J assignments (E-value above 1e-6), no CDR3, stop codons, out-of-frame junctions, or ambiguous translated residues. V3J clonotypes were defined by identical inferred V gene, J gene, and CDR3 amino acid sequence. The percentage overlap between two repertoires was calculated by dividing the number of shared unique clonotypes by the size of the smaller repertoire. Repertoire richness was assessed with RTK rarefaction, the Chao1 estimator, and Recon v2.1 estimates of unobserved clonotypes. TCRdb retrieved this table from immuneACCESS and kept in-frame rearrangements only. Not all clones are present; in checked studies, unresolved V genes account for under half, and no reason is known for the remainder. V and J calls and clone size are copied from that table; D and trimming were computed from the DNA. In this sample the table shows around 450,000 clones, roughly three quarters of which occur a single time. The ten biggest clones cover less than 15% of the sample.

The specimen sequenced was PBMCs. The receptor's source is a middle-aged woman in good health. Some clones in this sample may be carry-over from other donors' samples. Recombination connected TRBV6-5 to TRBJ1-4; the D gene cannot be named for sure. The CDR3 corresponds to CASPTRPFEKLFF. The nucleotide sequence is TGTGCCAGCCCGACAAGGCCTTTTGAAAAACTGTTTTTT.